Below, 19 T cell receptor beta chains from the same sample are listed, as sequenced in a study of cytomegalovirus exposure and HLA in healthy donors. This PCR relied on a set of 60 Vbeta primers and 13 Jbeta primers. Measured with immunoSEQ multiplex PCR; TCRdb has only the in-frame clones, and not every one. The sample records 99,000 or so clones, 69% being singletons. The sequenced material came from PBMCs. Source of these receptors: a young man in good health and CMV-seronegative.

This clone was counted a few times. The gene calls are TRBV5-1 and TRBJ1-5, with 7 bases fitting TRBD1. The CDR3 runs 15 residues. The germline CDR1 and CDR2 sequences are SGHRS and YFSETQ. Trimming cost V 0 bases and J 4 bases; bases outside gene matches: 4. The CDR3 bases are TGCGCCAGCAGCTTGGAGGGGACAGCTAATCAGCCCCAGCATTTT. Protein product: CASSLEGTANQPQHF.

This chain uses TRBV5-5 with TRBJ2-7; TRBD2 might be the D (6 bases). CDR1 is SGHKS, CDR2 YYEKEE, per germline (reference sequence). This CDR3 has 14 amino acids. V was trimmed by 4 bases and J by 4 bases, leaving 15 bases between them. The CDR3 DNA sequence: TGTGCCAGCAGCGTGACTAGTAACAAGTACGAGCAGTACTTC. It yields the protein CASSVTSNKYEQYF. The full variable domain, completed using reference TRBV5-5 and TRBJ2-7, is DAGVTQSPTHLIKTRGQQVTLRCSPISGHKSVSWYQQVLGQGPQFIFQYYEKEERGRGNFPDRFSARQFPNYSSELNVNALLLGDSALYLCASSVTSNKYEQYFGPGTRLTVT.

V gene TRBV7-8 combines with J gene TRBJ2-5, with TRBD1 matching over 9 bases. The J call may not be correct, given that the DNA end is closer to TRBJ2-7. This CDR3 region has 14 residues. Germline V gene lookup returns CDR1 SGHVS and CDR2 FQNEAQ. The CDR3 loop is CASSTSGQGNEQYF. DNA of the CDR3: TGTGCCAGCAGCACCAGTGGACAGGGGAACGAGCAGTACTTC.

V usage is TRBV20-1 and J usage is TRBJ1-2, with TRBD1 as a possible D gene (6 bases). Trimming took off 6 bases at V and 4 bases at J, with 9 bases between the two ends. Germline lookup yields CDR1 DFQATT and CDR2 SNEGSKA (reference sequence). The CDR3 sequence is 11 residues long. CDR3 nucleotide sequence: TGCAGTGCATCGGACAGCTATGGCTACACCTTC. This translates into CSASDSYGYTF.

Concerning this clone: This is likely a read error, given that the CDR3 carries no conserved phenylalanine or tryptophan at its end. The limits of the CDR3 on the DNA are not certain, so only TCRdb's listed CDR3 is given. The chain joins TRBV21-1 to TRBJ2-7; the table gives TRBD1 as D, unverified against the DNA. TRBV21-1 corresponds to a pseudogene. The CDR3 spans 18 residues, counting both ends. CDR3 amino acids: CASSKGGIGTGESYEQYL.

The V call is TRBV19, the J call TRBJ2-3; 10 bases are shared with TRBD2. V was clipped by 8 bases and J by 3 bases; unmatched bases: 11. Germline CDR1 LNHDA, CDR2 SQIVND (reference sequence). The CDR3 spans 16 residues. The DNA of the CDR3 is TGTGCCAGTGCCCGGCGGGCTAGCGGGAGTACAGATACGCAGTATTTT. Translation gives CASARRASGSTDTQYF.

This clone occurred a few times. V gene TRBV4-3 combines with J gene TRBJ1-5, with TRBD1 matching 11 bases. V shed 6 bases and J 0 bases; nucleotides not matched to a gene: 1. The CDR3 runs to 15 residues. Germline-derived CDR1 and CDR2 are LGHNA and YSLEER. CDR3 coding DNA: TGCGCCAGCAGGGGACAGGGGGATAGCAATCAGCCCCAGCATTTT. Residues: CASRGQGDSNQPQHF.

Only a few counts were recorded for this clone. CDR3 loop: CASSLDRVKAFF. The CDR3 region has the DNA TGTGCCAGCAGCCTTGACAGGGTTAAGGCTTTCTTT. The genes are TRBV28 and TRBJ1-1, with 7 bases fitting TRBD1. Germline values: CDR1 MDHEN, CDR2 SYDVKM. J gave up 11 bases and V 6 bases, and 9 bases lay outside the gene matches. The CDR3 runs 12 residues. The full variable domain, completed using reference TRBV28 and TRBJ1-1, is DVKVTQSSRYLVKRTGEKVFLECVQDMDHENMFWYRQDPGLGLRLIYFSYDVKMKEKGDIPEGYSVSREKKERFSLILESASTNQTSMYLCASSLDRVKAFFGQGTRLTVV.

This chain links TRBV27 with TRBJ2-5; TRBD1 agrees at 9 bases. With the DNA end fitting TRBJ2-7 better, the J assignment may be wrong. This CDR3 contains 16 residues. The V gene's germline CDR1 is MNHEY and CDR2 SMNVEV (reference sequence). CDR3 sequence reads: CASSLLRGQGPYEQYF. The CDR3 DNA reads as TGTGCCAGCAGTTTACTAAGGGGACAGGGACCCTACGAGCAGTACTTC.

This clone was detected only once. CDR3 sequence: CASSSLGASSSGANVLTF. CDR3 coding DNA: TGCGCCAGCAGTTCCCTTGGGGCGTCAAGCTCTGGGGCCAACGTCCTGACTTTC. V is TRBV10-1 and J is TRBJ2-6, with D possibly matching TRBD1 (5 bases). The CDR3 is made up of 18 amino acids. CDR1 is WNHNN and CDR2 is SYGVQD in the germline V gene (reference sequence). Trimming shortened V by 5 bases and J by 0 bases, and 17 bases separated the two germline ends.

CDR3 protein: CASSHDRGGYTF. The CDR3, as DNA: TGCGCCAGCAGCCATGACCGGGGTGGCTACACCTTC. The V and J genes are TRBV4-3 and TRBJ1-2; D not certain. The CDR3 spans 12 residues. Germline assignment: CDR1 LGHNA and CDR2 YSLEER. Trimming took off 3 bases at V and 7 bases at J, with 9 bases between the two ends.

The chain recombines TRBV6-5 with TRBJ1-2; 9 nucleotides align to TRBD1. Trimming took 2 bases from V and 4 from J; bases not matched to a gene: 8. The germline V gene has CDR1 MNHEY and CDR2 SVGAGI. There are 16 residues in the CDR3. For the CDR3, the DNA is TGTGCCAGCAGTTACACGGGGACAGGGTTAACCTATGGCTACACCTTC. Its protein product is CASSYTGTGLTYGYTF.

CDR3 sequence: CASSLEPGTGTLGANEKLFF. The CDR3 region has the DNA TGCGCCAGCAGCCTCGAACCCGGGACAGGAACCCTAGGGGCTAATGAAAAACTGTTTTTT. This sequence joins TRBV4-3 and TRBJ1-4, with TRBD1 identical over 8 bases. Looked up from germline, CDR1 is LGHNA and CDR2 is YSLEER. The CDR3 is made up of 20 amino acids. Trimming cost V 4 bases and J 3 bases; bases outside gene matches: 19.

The rearrangement links TRBV30 to TRBJ1-5; tentatively, D is TRBD1 (5 bases). The CDR3 has 13 amino acids. Germline V gene data show CDR1 as GTSNPN and CDR2 as SVGIG (reference sequence). V lost 0 bases and J 5 bases, leaving 8 bases between the germline ends. CDR3 in amino acids: CAWSVRQHQPQHF. The CDR3 DNA sequence: TGTGCCTGGAGTGTACGACAGCATCAGCCCCAGCATTTT.

The V call is TRBV7-6, the J call TRBJ2-7; possible D gene TRBD2, 5 bases. Germline values: CDR1 SGHVS, CDR2 FNYEAQ. The CDR3 length is 11 residues. Trimming took off 5 bases at V and 7 bases at J, with 9 bases between the two ends. The DNA of the CDR3 is TGTGCCAGCAGCACCCGGGGTGAGCAGTACTTC. This sequence encodes CASSTRGEQYF.

The CDR3 DNA is TGTGCCATCAGCCCGGACAGGGGCCTCAACACCGGGGAGCTGTTTTTT. Its protein product is CAISPDRGLNTGELFF. The J gene is TRBJ2-2, the V gene TRBV10-3; 9 bases fit TRBD1. The CDR3 spans 16 residues. CDR1 and CDR2 (germline): ENHRY, SYGVKD. With 6 bases clipped from V and 2 bases from J, the junction kept 7 bases outside the gene matches.

The chain recombines TRBV5-1 with TRBJ2-7; no firm D call. Trimming removed 0 bases from V and 3 bases from J, with 4 bases in between. Per the germline V gene, CDR1 is SGHRS and CDR2 is YFSETQ. CDR3 length equals 12 residues. CDR3: CASSLAIYEQYF. CDR3 sequence (DNA): TGCGCCAGCAGCTTGGCTATCTACGAGCAGTACTTC.

The chain has TRBV11-2 and TRBJ2-3; TRBD2 might be the D (6 bases). Trimming removed 5 bases at V and 6 bases at J, with 9 bases between. The CDR3 extends over 12 amino acids. Looked up from germline, CDR1 is SGHAT and CDR2 is FQNNGV. CDR3 in DNA: TGTGCCAGCAGCATTCGGGGGGATACGCAGTATTTT. Its protein is CASSIRGDTQYF.

The rearrangement uses TRBV7-9 and TRBJ1-1; D is unresolved. V was cut by 6 bases and J by 2 bases, with 13 bases left in between. The germline CDR1 and CDR2 sequences are SEHNR and FQNEAQ (reference sequence). This CDR3 is built from 14 residues. Written as DNA, the CDR3 is TGTGCCAGCAGAAAAACGGGAGATAACACTGAAGCTTTCTTT. Amino acid sequence: CASRKTGDNTEAFF. The variable domain in full, with the rest retrieved from reference TRBV7-9 and TRBJ1-1, is DTGVSQNPRHKITKRGQNVTFRCDPISEHNRLYWYRQTLGQGPEFLTYFQNEAQLEKSRLLSDRFSAERPKGSFSTLEIQRTEQGDSAMYLCASRKTGDNTEAFFGQGTRLTVV.